This record looks at one T cell receptor (beta chain) sequence and its context. Assay used: immunoSEQ multiplex PCR; TCRdb lists only in-frame clones, some missing. The sample has roughly 120,000 clones, approximately 84% seen once; the top ten hold 7% to 9.5%. The ends lost 4 bases at V and 5 bases at J; junction bases unmatched: 8. The CDR3 runs to 16 residues. CDR1 is SGHNT, CDR2 YYREEE, per germline (reference sequence). The source of the sample is a study of blood T cell repertoires in COVID-19. The wider study: Acute and convalescent COVID-19 samples came from the United States, Italy and Spain. T cells, B-cell-depleted T cells, or PBMCs provided the cDNA or gDNA that served as material.

The receptor was derived from a man between 70 and 80 years old with active or convalescent COVID-19. The rearrangement joins TRBV5-4 to TRBJ2-5; TRBD2 aligns across 13 bases. The source material was peripheral blood. Here the CDR3 reads CASSLGLAGSQETQYF. The CDR3 DNA reads as TGTGCCAGCAGCCTGGGACTAGCGGGGTCCCAGGAGACCCAGTACTTC.